Following are 16 T cell receptor beta chains from one sample sequenced in a study of radiation and T cells in renal cell carcinoma. Using immunoSEQ multiplex PCR, the repertoire was profiled, and TCRdb retains in-frame clones only, with some absent. The sample has tens of thousands of clones, more than 75% seen once. Described time point: baseline pretreatment blood. Treatment indicated: 15 Gy SBRT to primary tumor, nephrectomy 4 weeks later. The sequencing used blood, collected from a patient whose treatment included radiotherapy and nephrectomy. The receptors derive from a man aged 60-69 years with renal cell carcinoma.

The V call is TRBV30, the J call TRBJ1-2; no clear D. Trimming stripped 2 bases from V and 4 bases from J, with 5 bases between. This CDR3 is 11 amino acids long. The germline gives CDR1 GTSNPN, CDR2 SVGIG (reference sequence). Here the CDR3 DNA reads TGTGCCTGGAGTAGGCCCTATGGCTACACCTTC. It yields the protein CAWSRPYGYTF.

The chain joins TRBV10-3 to TRBJ1-1, with 9 positions matching TRBD1. Trimming removed 6 bases from V and 4 bases from J; junction bases left unmatched: 6. Germline CDR1 and CDR2: ENHRY and SYGVKD. The CDR3 loop spans 14 amino acids. CDR3 amino acids: CAISKGTGSTEAFF. The CDR3 nucleotides read TGTGCCATCAGCAAGGGGACAGGGTCCACTGAAGCTTTCTTT.

This clone has only a few counts. The chain uses TRBV2 and TRBJ1-5; 9 nucleotides match TRBD1. With 2 bases clipped from V and 7 bases from J, the junction kept 3 bases outside the gene matches. Germline CDR1 is SNHLY and CDR2 is FYNNEI. The length of the CDR3 is 14 residues. The CDR3 coding sequence is TGTGCCAGCAGTGAAAGGACAGGGGAGCAGCCCCAGCATTTT. Its translation: CASSERTGEQPQHF.

The chain links TRBV19 to TRBJ2-5; no clear D gene. V was trimmed by 5 bases and J by 2 bases, leaving 3 bases between them. Germline V gives CDR1 LNHDA, CDR2 SQIVND (reference sequence). The CDR3 has 11 residues. The CDR3 bases are TGTGCCAGTAGTCGACAAGAGACCCAGTACTTC. The encoded protein is CASSRQETQYF.

The CDR3 loop reads CAWAGTGSSVFF. The DNA for the CDR3 is TGTGCCTGGGCTGGGACAGGGTCCAGCGTGTTTTTT. J is TRBJ1-4 and V is TRBV30, with 9 bases that match TRBD1. The germline V gene encodes CDR1 GTSNPN and CDR2 SVGIG (reference sequence). The CDR3 is 12 amino acids. V gave up 5 bases and J gave up 15 bases; unmatched junction bases: 10.

The rearrangement joins TRBV4-1 to TRBJ2-3, with 8 bases lining up with TRBD1. V lost 2 bases to trimming and J lost 3 bases; unmatched junction nucleotides: 10. The CDR3 loop spans 17 amino acids. The germline gives CDR1 MGHRA, CDR2 YSYEKL. CDR3 sequence (DNA): TGCGCCAGCAGCCAATCTGGGGCAGGGGGCTTGACAGATACGCAGTATTTT. The encoded protein is CASSQSGAGGLTDTQYF.

J is TRBJ1-6 and V is TRBV5-5; D is possibly TRBD1 (5 bases). This CDR3 is built from 14 residues. Trimming stripped 4 bases from V and 8 bases from J, with 13 bases between. CDR1 SGHKS and CDR2 YYEKEE come from the germline V gene (reference sequence). CDR3 nucleotides: TGTGCCAGCAGCCCCCAGAGGGGCGATTCACCCCTCCACTTT. Residues: CASSPQRGDSPLHF.

The chain links TRBV7-9 to TRBJ1-2; D is uncertain. Germline lookup yields CDR1 SEHNR and CDR2 FQNEAQ (reference sequence). Trimming pared 3 bases from V and 3 bases from J, leaving 5 bases between. The CDR3 covers 12 residues. The CDR3, as DNA: TGTGCCAGCAGCTTCCTCGACTATGGCTACACCTTC. Translation gives CASSFLDYGYTF.

J is TRBJ2-1 and V is TRBV29-1, with D possibly being TRBD2 (5 bases). The CDR3 runs to 15 residues. Germline V gene data show CDR1 as SQVTM and CDR2 as ANQGSEA. The V end lost 5 bases, the J end lost 0 bases, and 14 bases lay between the germline ends. CDR3 residues: CSVSGSQTSYNEQFF. The DNA of the CDR3 is TGCAGCGTTTCGGGATCACAGACCTCCTACAATGAGCAGTTCTTC.

CDR3 sequence: CASSPNLAGVLEAFF. The CDR3 DNA sequence: TGTGCCAGCTCCCCGAATCTAGCCGGGGTGCTTGAAGCTTTCTTT. The V call is TRBV18, the J call TRBJ1-1; D unclear. CDR1 is KGHSH, CDR2 LQKENI, per germline. V lost 6 bases and J lost 7, with 21 bases in between. The CDR3 is made up of 15 amino acids.

This chain links TRBV14 with TRBJ2-2; 7 bases are shared with TRBD1. The V and J ends lost 3 bases and 7 bases, in that order; junction bases with no gene match: 11. This CDR3 has 16 residues. The germline CDR1 and CDR2 sequences are SGHDN and FVKESK. The CDR3 DNA reads TGTGCCAGCAGCCAGGGTCGACAGGGTCGTGTCGGGGAGCTGTTTTTT. Translating gives CASSQGRQGRVGELFF.

This clone was seen only once. This chain connects TRBV5-4 to TRBJ2-1; TRBD2 matches at 8 bases. J was trimmed by 0 bases and V by 5 bases; bases with no gene match: 16. CDR3 length: 19 residues. Germline CDR1 is SGHNT and CDR2 is YYREEE (reference sequence). CDR3 residues: CASRFGAGGSLSSYNEQFF. CDR3 nucleotides: TGTGCCAGCAGGTTTGGGGCGGGGGGCTCATTGAGCTCCTACAATGAGCAGTTCTTC.

This clone was seen only a few times. CDR3 nucleotides: TGTGCCAGCAGCTTAGTGGCAGGGAGAGGGAGCTACGAGCAGTACTTC. This encodes CASSLVAGRGSYEQYF. This chain connects TRBV7-9 to TRBJ2-7; either TRBD1 or TRBD2 may supply D (5 bases each). The germline CDR1 and CDR2 sequences are SEHNR and FQNEAQ (reference sequence). The CDR3 consists of 16 residues. V lost 1 base and J 3 bases, leaving 16 bases between the germline ends.

The chain employs TRBV5-6 and TRBJ2-3, with D possibly being TRBD1 (5 bases). Trimming removed 1 base from V and 2 bases from J, with 8 bases in between. The CDR3 totals 14 residues. The germline CDR1 and CDR2 sequences are SGHDT and YYEEEE. CDR3 sequence: CASSLPRATDTQYF. Written as DNA, the CDR3 is TGTGCCAGCAGCTTGCCCAGGGCCACAGATACGCAGTATTTT.

Comment on this clone: Germline and junction disagree at one end, which may indicate a read error. The gene calls are TRBV19 and TRBJ2-6; D is unclear. The CDR3 length is 18 residues. Germline values: CDR1 LNHDA, CDR2 SQIVND (reference sequence). In DNA form, the CDR3 reads TGTGCCAGTAGTCTAGAAGTTACCCCACAATCTGGGGCCAACGTCCTGACTTTC. Translation gives CASSLEVTPQSGANVLTF. Drawing the rest from reference TRBV19 and TRBJ2-6, the complete variable domain is DGGITQSPKYLFRKEGQNVTLSCEQNLNHDAMYWYRQDPGQGLRLIYYSQIVNDFQKGDIAEGYSVSREKKESFPLTVTSAQKNPTAFYLCASSLEVTPQSGANVLTFGAGSRLTVL.

The rearrangement links TRBV7-9 to TRBJ1-4, with D possibly being TRBD1 (6 bases). V was cut by 4 bases and J by 4 bases, with 13 bases left in between. The CDR3 sequence is 15 residues long. CDR1 is SEHNR, CDR2 FQNEAQ, per germline (reference sequence). CDR3: CASSWTENFNEKLFF. The CDR3 nucleotides are TGTGCCAGCAGCTGGACAGAGAACTTTAATGAAAAACTGTTTTTT.